The TCR beta chain described here comes from a study of T cell responses to AZD1222 COVID-19 vaccine. General study points: Seropositive status at baseline applied to only a handful of AZD1222 recipients. Females made up more of the donors, who were largely white British, and clonal diversity may have come out too low. Receipt of two AZD1222 doses was followed by a rise in Spike-specific TCR breadth and depth.

Clones were sequenced by immunoSEQ multiplex PCR, and TCRdb holds only the in-frame ones, with some missing. The sample has 95,000 to 100,000 clones; approximately 84% are singletons. Worth noting for this clone: Its antigen is not identified.

This clonotype was sampled from an adult who received the AZD1222 COVID-19 vaccine. This material consisted of peripheral blood, taken 28 days after the second AZD1222 dose.

CDR3 in amino acids: CASSQVGLSSYNEQFF. The DNA for the CDR3 is TGCGCCAGCAGCCAAGTTGGGTTGAGCTCCTACAATGAGCAGTTCTTC. The rearrangement uses TRBV4-1 and TRBJ2-1; unclear D gene. The CDR3 is made up of 16 amino acids. V was clipped by 1 base and J by 0 bases, with 10 bases between them. The V gene's germline CDR1 is MGHRA and CDR2 YSYEKL.